This T cell receptor (beta chain) comes out of a study of blood T cell repertoires in COVID-19. Assay used: immunoSEQ multiplex PCR; TCRdb lists only in-frame clones, some missing. The table has 200,000 to 250,000 clones, roughly 84% seen once; the top ten hold 4%. This sequence originates from a woman aged 40 to 55 with active or convalescent COVID-19. The sample taken for sequencing was peripheral blood.

The CDR3 coding sequence is TGTGCCAGCAGCCCGACAGGGAACTCCTACGAGCAGTACTTC. Translated, it gives CASSPTGNSYEQYF. The rearrangement joins TRBV6-5 to TRBJ2-7; TRBD1 matches at 7 bases. This CDR3 has 14 residues. CDR1 is MNHEY, CDR2 SVGAGI, per germline. With 6 bases clipped from V and 0 bases from J, the junction kept 5 bases outside the gene matches.